This T cell receptor (beta chain) emerged from a study of T-cell reconstitution after alpha-beta-depleted transplantation in children. Regarding the study as a whole: About two months after transplant, alpha-beta T cells reportedly came from several hundred expanded graft clones.

This clonotype turned up a few times. Its antigen is currently unknown. It was with unique molecular identifiers that the TCRbeta library was prepared. TCRdb analysed the PCR reads with MiXCR anew, one entry per CDR3 protein. The sample carries around 80,000 distinct CDR3 sequences, less than 20% recorded once. The sequence came from a male patient between 2 and 9 years old who had a stem cell transplant for acute lymphoblastic leukemia, so the T cells may come from the graft donor. Here the sequenced sample was PBMCs, mostly from graft donor cells, taken 360 days after TCRalphabeta/CD19-depleted stem cell transplant.

In DNA, the CDR3 is TGCAGTGCTGCTCGCCCGGGCACCGGGGAGCTGTTTTTT. Amino acid sequence: CSAARPGTGELFF. The chain combines TRBV20-1 with TRBJ2-2; D not resolved. The CDR3 has 13 amino acids. CDR1 DFQATT and CDR2 SNEGSKA come from the germline V gene (reference sequence). V was pared by 5 bases and J by 4 bases, with 11 bases between.